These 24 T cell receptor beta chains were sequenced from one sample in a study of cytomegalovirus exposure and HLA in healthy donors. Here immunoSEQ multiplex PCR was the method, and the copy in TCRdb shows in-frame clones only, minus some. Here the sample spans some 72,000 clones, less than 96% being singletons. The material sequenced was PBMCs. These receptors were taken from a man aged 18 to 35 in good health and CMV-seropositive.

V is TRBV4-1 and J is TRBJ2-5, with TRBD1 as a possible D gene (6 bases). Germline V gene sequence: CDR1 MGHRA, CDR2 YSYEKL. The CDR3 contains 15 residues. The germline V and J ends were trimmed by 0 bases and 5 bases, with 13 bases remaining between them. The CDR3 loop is CASSQDQGRRETQYF. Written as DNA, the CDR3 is TGCGCCAGCAGCCAAGATCAGGGGCGGCGGGAGACCCAGTACTTC.

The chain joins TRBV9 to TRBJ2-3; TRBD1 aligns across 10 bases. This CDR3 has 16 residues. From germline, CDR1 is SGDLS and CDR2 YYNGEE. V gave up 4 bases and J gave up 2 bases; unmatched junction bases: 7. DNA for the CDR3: TGTGCCAGCAGCTTCCGGGACAGGGGTTACACAGATACGCAGTATTTT. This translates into CASSFRDRGYTDTQYF.

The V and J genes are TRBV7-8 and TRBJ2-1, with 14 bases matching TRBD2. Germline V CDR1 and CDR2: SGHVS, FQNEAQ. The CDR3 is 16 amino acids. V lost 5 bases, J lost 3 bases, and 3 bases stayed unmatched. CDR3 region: CASSQGLAGVYNEQFF. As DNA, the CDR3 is TGTGCCAGCAGCCAGGGACTAGCGGGAGTCTACAATGAGCAGTTCTTC.

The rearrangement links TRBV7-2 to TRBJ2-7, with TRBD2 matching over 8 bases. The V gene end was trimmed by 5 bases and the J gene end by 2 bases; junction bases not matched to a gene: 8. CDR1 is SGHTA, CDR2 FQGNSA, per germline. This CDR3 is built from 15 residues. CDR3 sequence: CASSREGDLTYEQYF. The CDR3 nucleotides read TGTGCCAGCAGCCGGGAGGGGGATCTAACCTACGAGCAGTACTTC.

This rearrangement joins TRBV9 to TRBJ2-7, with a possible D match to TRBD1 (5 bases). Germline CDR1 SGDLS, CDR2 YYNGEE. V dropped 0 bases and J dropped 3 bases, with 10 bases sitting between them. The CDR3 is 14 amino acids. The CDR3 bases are TGTGCCAGCAGCGTAGAAGGGCAGGGCTACGAGCAGTACTTC. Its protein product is CASSVEGQGYEQYF.

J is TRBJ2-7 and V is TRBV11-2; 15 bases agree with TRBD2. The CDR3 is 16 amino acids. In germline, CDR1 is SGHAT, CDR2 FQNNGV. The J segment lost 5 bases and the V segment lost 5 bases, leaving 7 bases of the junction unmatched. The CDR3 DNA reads TGTGCCAGCAGCGCCGGACTAGCGGGAGGGCTCCACGAGCAGTACTTC. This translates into CASSAGLAGGLHEQYF.

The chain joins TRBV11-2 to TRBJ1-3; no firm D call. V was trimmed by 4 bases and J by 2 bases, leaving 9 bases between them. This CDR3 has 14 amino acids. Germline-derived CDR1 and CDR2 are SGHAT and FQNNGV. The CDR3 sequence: CASSSGRAGNTIYF. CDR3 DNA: TGTGCCAGCAGCTCGGGGAGGGCTGGAAACACCATATATTTT. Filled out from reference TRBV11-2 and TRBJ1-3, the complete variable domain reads EAGVAQSPRYKIIEKRQSVAFWCNPISGHATLYWYQQILGQGPKLLIQFQNNGVVDDSQLPKDRFSAERLKGVDSTLKIQPAKLEDSAVYLCASSSGRAGNTIYFGEGSWLTVV.

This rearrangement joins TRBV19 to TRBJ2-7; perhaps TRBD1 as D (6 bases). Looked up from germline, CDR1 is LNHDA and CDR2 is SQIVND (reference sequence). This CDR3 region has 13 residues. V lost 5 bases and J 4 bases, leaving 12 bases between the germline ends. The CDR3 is CASSFGQGYEQYF. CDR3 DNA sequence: TGTGCCAGTAGTTTTGGCCAGGGGTACGAGCAGTACTTC.

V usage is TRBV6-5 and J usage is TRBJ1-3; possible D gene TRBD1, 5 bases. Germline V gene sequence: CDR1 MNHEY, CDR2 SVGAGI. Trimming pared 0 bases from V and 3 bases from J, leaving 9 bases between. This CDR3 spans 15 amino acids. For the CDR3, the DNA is TGTGCCAGCAGTTACTCCAGGGTCGGTGGAAACACCATATATTTT. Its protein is CASSYSRVGGNTIYF.

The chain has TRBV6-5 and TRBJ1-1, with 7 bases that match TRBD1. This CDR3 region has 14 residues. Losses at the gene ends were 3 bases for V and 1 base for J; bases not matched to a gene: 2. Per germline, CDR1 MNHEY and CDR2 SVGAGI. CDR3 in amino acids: CASSYRQGNTEAFF. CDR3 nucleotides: TGTGCCAGCAGTTATCGACAGGGGAACACTGAAGCTTTCTTT.

The CDR3 DNA is TGTGCCAGCAGACAGCGGCTGGGCACAGATACGCAGTATTTT. This codes for CASRQRLGTDTQYF. This chain links TRBV6-1 with TRBJ2-3; TRBD2 is a possible D gene (5 bases). The CDR3 runs 14 residues. The germline V gene encodes CDR1 MNHNS and CDR2 SASEGT. Between the trimmed V and J ends, which lost 6 bases and 1 base, there was a span of 11 bases.

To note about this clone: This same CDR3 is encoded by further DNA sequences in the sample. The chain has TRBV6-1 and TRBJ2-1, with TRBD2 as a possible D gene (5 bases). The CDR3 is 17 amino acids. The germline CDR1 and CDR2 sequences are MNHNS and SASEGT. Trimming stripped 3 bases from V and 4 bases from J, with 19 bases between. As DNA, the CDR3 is TGTGCCAGCAGTGAGGCGGTGGCGGGTCGACTTTACAATGAGCAGTTCTTC. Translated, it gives CASSEAVAGRLYNEQFF.

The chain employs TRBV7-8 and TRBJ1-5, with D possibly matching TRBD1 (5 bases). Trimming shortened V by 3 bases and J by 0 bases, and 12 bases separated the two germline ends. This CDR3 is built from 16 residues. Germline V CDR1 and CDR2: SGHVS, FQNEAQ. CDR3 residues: CASSFDSPYSNQPQHF. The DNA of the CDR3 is TGTGCCAGCAGCTTTGACAGCCCTTATAGCAATCAGCCCCAGCATTTT.

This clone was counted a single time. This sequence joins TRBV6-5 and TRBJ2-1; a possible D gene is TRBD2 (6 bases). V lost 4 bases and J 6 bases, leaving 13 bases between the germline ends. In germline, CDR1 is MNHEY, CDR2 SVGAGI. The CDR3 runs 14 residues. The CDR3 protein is CASSSGGASNEQFF. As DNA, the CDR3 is TGTGCCAGCAGTTCTGGCGGGGCGAGCAATGAGCAGTTCTTC.

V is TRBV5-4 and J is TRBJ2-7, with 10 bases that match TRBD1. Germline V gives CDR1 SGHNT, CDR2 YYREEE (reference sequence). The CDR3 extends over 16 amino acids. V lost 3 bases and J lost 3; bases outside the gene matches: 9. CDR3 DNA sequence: TGTGCCAGCAGCTGGGTTCCGGGACAGGGGAACTACGAGCAGTACTTC. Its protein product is CASSWVPGQGNYEQYF.

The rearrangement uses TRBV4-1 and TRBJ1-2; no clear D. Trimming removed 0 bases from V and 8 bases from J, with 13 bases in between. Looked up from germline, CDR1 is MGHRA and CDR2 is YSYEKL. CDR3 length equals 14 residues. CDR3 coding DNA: TGCGCCAGCAGCCAAGAAGGTACGGAGGAGGGCTACACCTTC. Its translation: CASSQEGTEEGYTF.

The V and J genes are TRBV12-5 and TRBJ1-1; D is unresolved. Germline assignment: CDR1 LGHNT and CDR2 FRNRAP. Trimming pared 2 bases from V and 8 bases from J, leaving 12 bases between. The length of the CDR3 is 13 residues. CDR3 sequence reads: CASGLPFTGEAFF. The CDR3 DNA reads TGTGCTAGTGGTTTGCCCTTCACGGGGGAAGCTTTCTTT. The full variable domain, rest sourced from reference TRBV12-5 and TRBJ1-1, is DARVTQTPRHKVTEMGQEVTMRCQPILGHNTVFWYRQTMMQGLELLAYFRNRAPLDDSGMPKDRFSAEMPDATLATLKIQPSEPRDSAVYFCASGLPFTGEAFFGQGTRLTVV.

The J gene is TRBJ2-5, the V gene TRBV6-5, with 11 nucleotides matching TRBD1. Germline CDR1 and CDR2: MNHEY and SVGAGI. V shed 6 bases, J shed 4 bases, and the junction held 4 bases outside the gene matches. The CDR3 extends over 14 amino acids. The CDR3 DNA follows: TGTGCCAGCAGGGGGACAGGGGGGGTAGAGACCCAGTACTTC. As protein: CASRGTGGVETQYF.

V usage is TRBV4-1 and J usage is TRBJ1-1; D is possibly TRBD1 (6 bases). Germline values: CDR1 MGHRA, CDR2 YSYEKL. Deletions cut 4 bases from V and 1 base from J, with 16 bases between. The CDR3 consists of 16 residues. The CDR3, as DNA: TGCGCCAGCAGCCGAGAGAAGGGACAAAAGAACACTGAAGCTTTCTTT. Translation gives CASSREKGQKNTEAFF.

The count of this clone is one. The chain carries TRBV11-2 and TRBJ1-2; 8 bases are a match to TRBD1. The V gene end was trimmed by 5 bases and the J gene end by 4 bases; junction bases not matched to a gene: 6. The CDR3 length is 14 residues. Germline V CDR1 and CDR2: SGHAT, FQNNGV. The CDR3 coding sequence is TGTGCCAGCAGCGCGGACAGGGCCCTCTATGGCTACACCTTC. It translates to CASSADRALYGYTF. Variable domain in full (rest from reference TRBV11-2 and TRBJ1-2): EAGVAQSPRYKIIEKRQSVAFWCNPISGHATLYWYQQILGQGPKLLIQFQNNGVVDDSQLPKDRFSAERLKGVDSTLKIQPAKLEDSAVYLCASSADRALYGYTFGSGTRLTVV.

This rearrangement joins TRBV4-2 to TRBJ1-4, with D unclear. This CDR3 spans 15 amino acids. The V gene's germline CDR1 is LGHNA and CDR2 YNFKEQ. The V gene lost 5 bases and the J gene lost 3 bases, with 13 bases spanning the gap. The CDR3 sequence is CASSSPQLSNEKLFF. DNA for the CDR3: TGTGCCAGCAGCTCCCCACAGTTATCTAATGAAAAACTGTTTTTT.

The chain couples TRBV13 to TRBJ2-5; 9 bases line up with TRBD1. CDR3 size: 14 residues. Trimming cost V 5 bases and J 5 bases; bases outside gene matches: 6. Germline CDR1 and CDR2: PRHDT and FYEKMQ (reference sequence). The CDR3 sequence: CASSPWTGAETQYF. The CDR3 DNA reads TGTGCCAGCAGCCCGTGGACAGGGGCCGAGACCCAGTACTTC.

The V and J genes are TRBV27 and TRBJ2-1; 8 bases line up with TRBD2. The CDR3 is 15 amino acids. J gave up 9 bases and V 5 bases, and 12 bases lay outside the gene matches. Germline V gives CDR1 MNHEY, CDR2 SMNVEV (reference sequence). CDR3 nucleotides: TGTGCCAGCAGTCTCCGGCCGGGAGGGCCAAGTGAGCAGTTCTTC. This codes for CASSLRPGGPSEQFF.

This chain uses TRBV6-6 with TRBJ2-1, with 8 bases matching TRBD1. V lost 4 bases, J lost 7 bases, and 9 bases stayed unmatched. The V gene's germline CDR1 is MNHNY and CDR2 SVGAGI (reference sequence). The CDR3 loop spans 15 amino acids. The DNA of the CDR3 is TGTGCCAGCAGTTCAACGGACAGGGCGGCAAATGAGCAGTTCTTC. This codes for CASSSTDRAANEQFF.